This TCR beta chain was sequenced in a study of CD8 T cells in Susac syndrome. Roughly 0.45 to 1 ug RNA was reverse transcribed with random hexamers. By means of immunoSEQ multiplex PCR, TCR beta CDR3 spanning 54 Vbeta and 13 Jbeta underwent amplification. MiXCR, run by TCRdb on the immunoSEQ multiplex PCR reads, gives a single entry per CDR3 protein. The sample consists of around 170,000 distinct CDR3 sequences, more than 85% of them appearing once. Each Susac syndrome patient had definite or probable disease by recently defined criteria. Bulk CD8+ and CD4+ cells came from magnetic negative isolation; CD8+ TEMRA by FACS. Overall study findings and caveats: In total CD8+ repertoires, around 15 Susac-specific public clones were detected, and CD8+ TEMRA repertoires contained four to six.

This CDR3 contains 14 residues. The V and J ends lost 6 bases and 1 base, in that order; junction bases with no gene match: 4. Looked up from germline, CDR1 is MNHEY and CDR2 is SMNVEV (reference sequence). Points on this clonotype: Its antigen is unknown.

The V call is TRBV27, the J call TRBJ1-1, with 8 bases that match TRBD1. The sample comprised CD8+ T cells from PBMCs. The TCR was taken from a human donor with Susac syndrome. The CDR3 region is CASSLTGENTEAFF. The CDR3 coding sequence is TGTGCCAGCAGCCTGACAGGGGAGAACACTGAAGCTTTCTTT.